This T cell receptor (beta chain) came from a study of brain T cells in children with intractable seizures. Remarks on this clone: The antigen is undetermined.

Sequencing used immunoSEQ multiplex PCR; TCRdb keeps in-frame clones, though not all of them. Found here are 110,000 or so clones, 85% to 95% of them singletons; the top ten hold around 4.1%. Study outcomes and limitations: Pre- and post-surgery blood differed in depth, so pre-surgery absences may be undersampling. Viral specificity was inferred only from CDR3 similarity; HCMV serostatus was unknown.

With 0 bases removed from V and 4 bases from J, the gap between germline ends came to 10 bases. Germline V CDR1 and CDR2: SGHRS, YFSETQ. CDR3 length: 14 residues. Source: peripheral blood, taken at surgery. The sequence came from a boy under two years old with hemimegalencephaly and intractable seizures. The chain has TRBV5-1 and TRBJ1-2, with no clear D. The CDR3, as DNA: TGCGCCAGCAGCTTGGTATACCAAACCTATGGCTACACCTTC. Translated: CASSLVYQTYGYTF.